This entry lists 19 T cell receptor beta chains sequenced from one sample in a study of CD8+ T cells in alopecia areata (dated by TCRdb to the late 2010s). Receptor amplification or capture employed the immunoSEQ multiplex PCR assay. To provide template for TCR sequencing, every sample had RNA extracted and reverse transcribed into cDNA. The immuneACCESS repertoire file appears here via TCRdb, limited to in-frame rearrangements. These files lack a portion of the clones; in checked studies, under half of the deficit traces to unresolved V genes, and the cause of the others is not known. The sample table lists 150,000 to 250,000 clones, roughly 60% of them with a count of one. The biggest ten clones account for about 5.5% of the sample. Reading the label with the study, this specimen's time point is: 24 weeks on oral tofacitinib. The treatment or condition label, read with the paper, signifies: oral pan-JAK inhibitor, 5-10 mg twice daily.

This specimen was CD4+ T cells sorted from blood, taken at week 24, from a patient treated with tofacitinib. These receptors came from a human donor with alopecia areata.

This clone was counted only a few times. The chain has TRBV5-4 and TRBJ1-4; D gene ambiguous. The CDR3 spans 14 residues. Trimming took off 4 bases at V and 8 bases at J, with 15 bases between the two ends. Germline assignment: CDR1 SGHNT and CDR2 YYREEE (reference sequence). The CDR3 here is CASSHGESGEKLFF. Here the CDR3 DNA reads TGTGCCAGCAGCCACGGGGAGTCGGGGGAAAAACTGTTTTTT.

This chain uses TRBV7-9 with TRBJ2-3; 10 nucleotides align to TRBD2. V was pared by 5 bases and J by 2 bases, with 7 bases of the junction left unmatched. There are 16 residues in the CDR3. Germline V lookup: CDR1 SEHNR, CDR2 FQNEAQ (reference sequence). CDR3 sequence: CASSANSGGTTDTQYF. For the CDR3, the DNA is TGTGCCAGCAGCGCTAATAGCGGGGGGACCACAGATACGCAGTATTTT.

The chain has TRBV19 and TRBJ1-5, with a tentative D call TRBD1 (6 bases). Per the germline V gene, CDR1 is LNHDA and CDR2 is SQIVND (reference sequence). The CDR3 has 15 amino acids. The germline V and J ends were trimmed by 3 bases and 0 bases, with 9 bases remaining between them. The CDR3 DNA sequence: TGTGCCAGTAGTATCGGACAGACTAGCAATCAGCCCCAGCATTTT. It yields the protein CASSIGQTSNQPQHF.

This clone showed up just a few times. The sample holds other DNA sequences that translate to the same CDR3. This rearrangement joins TRBV5-4 to TRBJ2-5; D remains ambiguous. The CDR3 has 11 amino acids. Deletions cut 3 bases from V and 2 bases from J, with 2 bases between. Per the germline V gene, CDR1 is SGHNT and CDR2 is YYREEE (reference sequence). The CDR3 DNA sequence: TGTGCCAGCAGCTCACAAGAGACCCAGTACTTC. It yields the protein CASSSQETQYF.

In this sample, this clone turned up a few times. The chain is built from TRBV5-5 and TRBJ1-2; D call uncertain. The CDR3 consists of 14 residues. Germline values: CDR1 SGHKS, CDR2 YYEKEE (reference sequence). V lost 4 bases and J lost 1, with 11 bases in between. This CDR3 reads CASSPQHFNYGYTF. In DNA form, the CDR3 reads TGTGCCAGCAGCCCTCAACATTTTAACTATGGCTACACCTTC.

The chain combines TRBV29-1 with TRBJ2-3; 10 bases are shared with TRBD2. This CDR3 is built from 13 residues. The germline CDR1 and CDR2 sequences are SQVTM and ANQGSEA. J gave up 6 bases and V 5 bases, and 5 bases lay outside the gene matches. DNA of the CDR3: TGCAGCGTTTGGACTAGCGGTCCCGATACGCAGTATTTT. Translated: CSVWTSGPDTQYF.

V is TRBV29-1 and J is TRBJ2-7, with D perhaps given as TRBD1 or TRBD2 (5 bases each). The germline V gene encodes CDR1 SQVTM and CDR2 ANQGSEA. Deletions cut 0 bases from V and 6 bases from J, with 21 bases between. The CDR3 runs to 16 residues. CDR3 loop: CSVEDPRGPHYSEQYF. As DNA, the CDR3 is TGCAGCGTTGAAGATCCAAGGGGACCACACTACTCCGAGCAGTACTTC.

The chain links TRBV4-1 to TRBJ2-7, with D maybe TRBD1 (5 bases). Trimming removed 0 bases at V and 0 bases at J, with 9 bases between. The CDR3 runs 15 residues. CDR1 MGHRA and CDR2 YSYEKL come from the germline V gene. This CDR3 reads CASSQDRQGSYEQYF. The CDR3, as DNA: TGCGCCAGCAGCCAAGATAGGCAGGGCTCCTACGAGCAGTACTTC.

In this sample, this clone turned up a few times. V is TRBV28 and J is TRBJ2-1; tentatively, D is TRBD2 (6 bases). CDR1 is MDHEN, CDR2 SYDVKM, per germline. The V end was cut by 3 bases, the J end by 8 bases, with 14 bases between. The CDR3 covers 14 residues. CDR3 sequence (DNA): TGTGCCAGCAGTTTGGCGGGGCTTGAGCATGAGCAGTTCTTC. Translated, it gives CASSLAGLEHEQFF.

This clone was found a few times. The same CDR3 also results from other DNA sequences found in this sample. The CDR3 DNA reads as TGTGCCTGGAAATCACTAGGGGTCGGCACCGGGGAGCTGTTTTTT. Its translation: CAWKSLGVGTGELFF. The chain couples TRBV30 to TRBJ2-2; D is tentatively TRBD1 or TRBD2 (5 bases each). Between the trimmed V and J ends, which lost 4 bases and 4 bases, there was a span of 16 bases. Germline assignment: CDR1 GTSNPN and CDR2 SVGIG (reference sequence). This CDR3 is built from 15 residues. The full variable domain, completed using reference TRBV30 and TRBJ2-2, is SQTIHQWPATLVQPVGSPLSLECTVEGTSNPNLYWYRQAAGRGLQLLFYSVGIGQISSEVPQNLSASRPQDRQFILSSKKLLLSDSGFYLCAWKSLGVGTGELFFGEGSRLTVL.

The chain carries TRBV14 and TRBJ2-7; 8 positions match TRBD2. The CDR3 totals 10 residues. Germline assignment: CDR1 SGHDN and CDR2 FVKESK. CDR3: CASGVDEQYF. The CDR3 nucleotides are TGTGCTAGCGGGGTCGACGAGCAGTACTTC.

This sequence joins TRBV7-9 and TRBJ1-1; TRBD1 matches at 7 bases. Germline CDR1 reads SEHNR; CDR2 reads FQNEAQ (reference sequence). V shed 4 bases, J shed 1 base, and the junction held 3 bases outside the gene matches. This CDR3 is built from 14 residues. The CDR3 region has the DNA TGTGCCAGCAGCTCCGACAGGGCGAACACTGAAGCTTTCTTT. Its translation: CASSSDRANTEAFF. The full variable domain, rest sourced from reference TRBV7-9 and TRBJ1-1, is DTGVSQNPRHKITKRGQNVTFRCDPISEHNRLYWYRQTLGQGPEFLTYFQNEAQLEKSRLLSDRFSAERPKGSFSTLEIQRTEQGDSAMYLCASSSDRANTEAFFGQGTRLTVV.

The chain has TRBV5-1 and TRBJ1-1; D call uncertain. The ends were cut back, 3 bases at V and 3 bases at J, with 9 bases in the middle. This CDR3 has 13 amino acids. From germline, CDR1 is SGHRS and CDR2 YFSETQ. CDR3 DNA: TGCGCCAGCAGCTCAGGACGGGACACTGAAGCTTTCTTT. Translated: CASSSGRDTEAFF.

This chain links TRBV7-9 with TRBJ2-7; 9 nucleotides align to TRBD2. Germline V CDR1 and CDR2: SEHNR, FQNEAQ (reference sequence). The CDR3 totals 14 residues. The trim removed 5 bases at V and 4 bases at J, leaving 6 bases unmatched. The CDR3 nucleotides are TGTGCCAGCAGCCCTCGGACTAGCGTTTACGAGCAGTACTTC. This translates into CASSPRTSVYEQYF.

Comment on this clone: The CDR3 ends on some other residue instead of the conserved phenylalanine or tryptophan, so this is likely a read error. No DNA is shown, since the ends of the CDR3 on it are uncertain; the CDR3 is the one TCRdb lists. J is TRBJ1-4 and V is TRBV25-1. Germline values: CDR1 MGHDK, CDR2 SYGVNS. The CDR3 length equals 8 residues, ends included. CDR3 sequence: CASSEFRL.

The chain carries TRBV4-3 and TRBJ2-2; D uncertain. There are 14 residues in the CDR3. CDR1 and CDR2 (germline): LGHNA, YSLEER. The germline V and J ends were trimmed by 2 bases and 3 bases, with 7 bases remaining between them. The CDR3 here is CASSQKGYTGELFF. The CDR3 DNA is TGCGCCAGCAGCCAAAAAGGGTACACCGGGGAGCTGTTTTTT.

The genes are TRBV27 and TRBJ2-7, with 9 bases identical to TRBD2. The CDR3 is 16 residues long. Per germline, CDR1 MNHEY and CDR2 SMNVEV (reference sequence). Trimming took 5 bases from V and 0 from J; bases not matched to a gene: 8. CDR3: CASSQTLAGSSYEQYF. CDR3 sequence (DNA): TGTGCCAGCAGTCAGACGCTAGCGGGGAGCTCCTACGAGCAGTACTTC.

Details on this clone: A junction end diverges from the germline sequence, so it may reflect a read error. DNA of the CDR3: TGTGCCTGGAGTTCCTCTAGGGACAGGTATAGCAATCAGCTCCAGCATTTT. It translates to CAWSSSRDRYSNQLQHF. The chain has TRBV30 and TRBJ1-5; 8 positions agree with TRBD1. The V gene's germline CDR1 is GTSNPN and CDR2 SVGIG (reference sequence). The CDR3 totals 17 residues.

J is TRBJ2-7 and V is TRBV7-8, with D tentatively TRBD1 (6 bases). This CDR3 has 15 residues. The germline V gene has CDR1 SGHVS and CDR2 FQNEAQ. The V end lost 5 bases, the J end lost 0 bases, and 14 bases lay between the germline ends. The CDR3 DNA reads as TGTGCCAGCAGCCGAAACACGGACAGCTCCTACGAGCAGTACTTC. This sequence encodes CASSRNTDSSYEQYF.